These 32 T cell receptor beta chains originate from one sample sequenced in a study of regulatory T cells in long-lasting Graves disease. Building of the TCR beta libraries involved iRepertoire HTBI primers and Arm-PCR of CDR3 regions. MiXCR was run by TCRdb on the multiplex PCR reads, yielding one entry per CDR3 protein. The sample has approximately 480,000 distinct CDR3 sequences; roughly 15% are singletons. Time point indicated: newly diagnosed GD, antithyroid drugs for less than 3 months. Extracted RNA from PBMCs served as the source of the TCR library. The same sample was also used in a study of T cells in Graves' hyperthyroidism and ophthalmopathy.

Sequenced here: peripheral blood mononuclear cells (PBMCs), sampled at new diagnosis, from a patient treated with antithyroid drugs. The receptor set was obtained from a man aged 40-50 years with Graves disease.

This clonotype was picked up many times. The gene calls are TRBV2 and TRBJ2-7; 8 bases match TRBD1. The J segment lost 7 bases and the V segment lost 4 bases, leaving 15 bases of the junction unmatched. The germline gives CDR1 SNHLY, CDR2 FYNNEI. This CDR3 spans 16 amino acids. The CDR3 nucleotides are TGTGCCAGCAGTGTAACAGTTGGGCAGGGGGCGAGGGAGCAGTACTTC. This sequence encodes CASSVTVGQGAREQYF. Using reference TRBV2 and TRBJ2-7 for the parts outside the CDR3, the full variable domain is EPEVTQTPSHQVTQMGQEVILRCVPISNHLYFYWYRQILGQKVEFLVSFYNNEISEKSEIFDDQFSVERPDGSNFTLKIRSTKLEDSAMYFCASSVTVGQGAREQYFGPGTRLTVT.

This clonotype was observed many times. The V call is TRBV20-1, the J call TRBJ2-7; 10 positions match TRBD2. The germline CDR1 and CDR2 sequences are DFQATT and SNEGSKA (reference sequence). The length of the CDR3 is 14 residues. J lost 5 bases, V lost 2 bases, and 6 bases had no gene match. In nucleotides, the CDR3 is TGCAGTGCTAGAAAGGCTAGCGGGAGTCACGAGCAGTACTTC. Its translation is CSARKASGSHEQYF.

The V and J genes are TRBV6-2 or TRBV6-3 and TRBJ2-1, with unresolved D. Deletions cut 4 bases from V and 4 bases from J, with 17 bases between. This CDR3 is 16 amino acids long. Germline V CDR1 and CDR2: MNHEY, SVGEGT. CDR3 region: CASSLADRWRYNEQFF. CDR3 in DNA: TGTGCCAGCAGTTTAGCAGATAGGTGGCGTTACAATGAGCAGTTCTTC.

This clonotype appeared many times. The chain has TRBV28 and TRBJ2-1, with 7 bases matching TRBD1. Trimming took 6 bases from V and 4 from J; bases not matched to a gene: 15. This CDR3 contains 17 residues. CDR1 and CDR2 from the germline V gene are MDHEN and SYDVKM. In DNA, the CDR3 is TGTGCCAGCAGCCCCGGGACAGCAAATGGGTTGTACAATGAGCAGTTCTTC. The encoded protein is CASSPGTANGLYNEQFF.

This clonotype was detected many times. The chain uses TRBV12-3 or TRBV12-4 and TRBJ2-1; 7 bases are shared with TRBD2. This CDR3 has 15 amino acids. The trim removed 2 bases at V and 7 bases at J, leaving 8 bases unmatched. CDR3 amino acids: CASSLTGAGMNEQFF. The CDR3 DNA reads TGTGCCAGCAGTTTAACGGGAGCGGGGATGAATGAGCAGTTCTTC.

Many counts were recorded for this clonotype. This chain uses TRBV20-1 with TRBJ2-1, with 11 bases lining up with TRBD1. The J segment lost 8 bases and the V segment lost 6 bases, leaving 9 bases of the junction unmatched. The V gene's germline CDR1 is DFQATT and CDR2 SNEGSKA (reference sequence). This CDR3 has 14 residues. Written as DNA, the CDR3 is TGCAGTGCCGGAGGGGGGACAGGGGGTTATGAGCAGTTCTTC. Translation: CSAGGGTGGYEQFF.

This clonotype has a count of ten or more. This CDR3 reads CSAEDQAYEQYF. As DNA, the CDR3 is TGCAGTGCGGAGGACCAAGCCTACGAGCAGTACTTC. The chain recombines TRBV20-1 with TRBJ2-7, with D perhaps TRBD2 (5 bases). CDR3 length equals 12 residues. The germline V gene encodes CDR1 DFQATT and CDR2 SNEGSKA (reference sequence). Trimming shortened V by 6 bases and J by 2 bases, and 11 bases separated the two germline ends.

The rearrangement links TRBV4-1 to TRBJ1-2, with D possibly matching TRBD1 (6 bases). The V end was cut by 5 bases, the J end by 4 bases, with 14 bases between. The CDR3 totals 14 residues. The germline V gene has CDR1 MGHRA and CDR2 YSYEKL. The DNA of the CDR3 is TGCGCCAGCAGCGATCCAGGGGACGGCTATGGCTACACCTTC. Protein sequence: CASSDPGDGYGYTF.

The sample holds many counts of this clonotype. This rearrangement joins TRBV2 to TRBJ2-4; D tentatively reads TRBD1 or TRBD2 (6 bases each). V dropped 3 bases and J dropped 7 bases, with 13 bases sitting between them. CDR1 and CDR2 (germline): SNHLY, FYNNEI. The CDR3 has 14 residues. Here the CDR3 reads CASSDYQGRNIQYF. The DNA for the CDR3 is TGTGCCAGCAGTGATTACCAGGGGAGGAACATTCAGTACTTC.

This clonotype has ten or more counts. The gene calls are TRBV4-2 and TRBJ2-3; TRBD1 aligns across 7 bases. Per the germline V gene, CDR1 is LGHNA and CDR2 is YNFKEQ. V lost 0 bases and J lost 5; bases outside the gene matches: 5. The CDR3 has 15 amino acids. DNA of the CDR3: TGTGCCAGCAGCCAAGACATAAGGGGGCAAGATACGCAGTATTTT. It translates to CASSQDIRGQDTQYF.

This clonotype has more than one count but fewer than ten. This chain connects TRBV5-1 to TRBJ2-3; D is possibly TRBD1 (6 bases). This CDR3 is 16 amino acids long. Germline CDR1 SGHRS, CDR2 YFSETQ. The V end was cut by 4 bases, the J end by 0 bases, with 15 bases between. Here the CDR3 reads CASSGGAGASTDTQYF. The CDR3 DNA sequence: TGCGCCAGCAGCGGGGGTGCAGGGGCTAGCACAGATACGCAGTATTTT.

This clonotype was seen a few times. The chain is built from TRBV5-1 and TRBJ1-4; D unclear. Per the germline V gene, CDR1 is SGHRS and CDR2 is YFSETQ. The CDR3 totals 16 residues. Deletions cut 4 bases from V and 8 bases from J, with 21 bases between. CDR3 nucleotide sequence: TGCGCCAGCAGCCAGGAAGCGGCCCGGGTAGGCGAAAAACTGTTTTTT. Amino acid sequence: CASSQEAARVGEKLFF.

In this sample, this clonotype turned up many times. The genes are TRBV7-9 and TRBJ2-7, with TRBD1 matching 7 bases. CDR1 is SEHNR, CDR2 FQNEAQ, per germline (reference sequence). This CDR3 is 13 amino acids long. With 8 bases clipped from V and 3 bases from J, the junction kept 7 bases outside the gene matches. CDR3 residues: CASSWTGDYEQYF. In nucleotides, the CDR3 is TGTGCCAGCTCGTGGACAGGAGACTACGAGCAGTACTTC.

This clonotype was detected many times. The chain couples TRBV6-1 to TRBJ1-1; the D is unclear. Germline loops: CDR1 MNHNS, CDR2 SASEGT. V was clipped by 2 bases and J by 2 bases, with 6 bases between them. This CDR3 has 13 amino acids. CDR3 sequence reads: CASSEPANTEAFF. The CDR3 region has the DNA TGTGCCAGCAGTGAACCAGCCAACACTGAAGCTTTCTTT.

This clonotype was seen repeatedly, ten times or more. This CDR3 is CASSLTVGGYNEQFF. In DNA, the CDR3 is TGTGCCAGCAGCTTAACGGTGGGGGGGTACAATGAGCAGTTCTTC. This sequence joins TRBV28 and TRBJ2-1, with 7 bases fitting TRBD2. Germline V CDR1 and CDR2: MDHEN, SYDVKM. V shed 6 bases and J 4 bases; nucleotides not matched to a gene: 9. This CDR3 spans 15 amino acids.

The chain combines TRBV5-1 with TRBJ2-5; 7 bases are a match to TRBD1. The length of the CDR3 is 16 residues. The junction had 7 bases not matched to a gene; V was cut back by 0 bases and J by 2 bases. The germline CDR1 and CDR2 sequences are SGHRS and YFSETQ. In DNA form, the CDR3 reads TGCGCCAGCAGCTTGGAGGTGACAGGGCTACAAGAGACCCAGTACTTC. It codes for CASSLEVTGLQETQYF.

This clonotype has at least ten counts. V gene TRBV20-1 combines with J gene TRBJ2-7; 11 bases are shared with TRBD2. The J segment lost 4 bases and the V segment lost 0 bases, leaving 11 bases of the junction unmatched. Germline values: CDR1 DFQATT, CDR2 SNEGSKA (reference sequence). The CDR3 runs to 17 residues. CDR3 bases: TGCAGTGCTAGAGACCTAGCGGGAGGTTTTTTTGAGTACGAGCAGTACTTC. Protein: CSARDLAGGFFEYEQYF.

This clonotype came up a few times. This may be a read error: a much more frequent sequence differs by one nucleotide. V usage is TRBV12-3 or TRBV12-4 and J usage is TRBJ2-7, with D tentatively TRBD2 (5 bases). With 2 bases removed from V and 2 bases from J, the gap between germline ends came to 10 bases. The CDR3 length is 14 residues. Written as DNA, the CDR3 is TGTGCCAGCAGTTTAAAGGACTCCGCCTACGAGCAGTACTTC. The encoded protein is CASSLKDSAYEQYF.

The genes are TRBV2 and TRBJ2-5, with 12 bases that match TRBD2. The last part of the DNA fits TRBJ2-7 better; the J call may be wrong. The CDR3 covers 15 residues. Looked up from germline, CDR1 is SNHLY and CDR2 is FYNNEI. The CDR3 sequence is CASRDGLAGTYEQYF. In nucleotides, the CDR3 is TGTGCCAGCAGAGATGGACTAGCGGGGACCTACGAGCAGTACTTC.

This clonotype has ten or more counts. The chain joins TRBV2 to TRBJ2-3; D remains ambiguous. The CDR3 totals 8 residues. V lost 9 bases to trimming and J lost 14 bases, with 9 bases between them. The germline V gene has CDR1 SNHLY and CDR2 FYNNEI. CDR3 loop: CARIGRYF. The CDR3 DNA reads TGTGCCAGAATCGGCCGGTATTTT.

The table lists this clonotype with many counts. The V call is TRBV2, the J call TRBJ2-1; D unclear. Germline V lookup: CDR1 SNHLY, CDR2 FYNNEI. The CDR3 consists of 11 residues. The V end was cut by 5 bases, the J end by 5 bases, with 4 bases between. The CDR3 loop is CASSRDNEQFF. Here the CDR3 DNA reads TGTGCCAGCAGTCGTGACAATGAGCAGTTCTTC.

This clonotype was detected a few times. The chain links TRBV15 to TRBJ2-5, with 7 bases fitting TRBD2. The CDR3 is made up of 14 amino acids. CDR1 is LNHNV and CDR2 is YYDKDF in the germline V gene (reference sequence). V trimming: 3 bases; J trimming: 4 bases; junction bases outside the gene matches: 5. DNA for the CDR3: TGTGCCACCAGCAGGGGGGTAGCGGGAGAGACCCAGTACTTC. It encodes CATSRGVAGETQYF.

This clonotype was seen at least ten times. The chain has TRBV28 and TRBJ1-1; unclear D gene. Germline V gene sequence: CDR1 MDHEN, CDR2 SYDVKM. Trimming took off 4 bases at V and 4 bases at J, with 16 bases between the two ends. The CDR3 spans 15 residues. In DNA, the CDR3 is TGTGCCAGCAGTTCCCCTGCCGCGCGGAGCACTGAAGCTTTCTTT. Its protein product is CASSSPAARSTEAFF.

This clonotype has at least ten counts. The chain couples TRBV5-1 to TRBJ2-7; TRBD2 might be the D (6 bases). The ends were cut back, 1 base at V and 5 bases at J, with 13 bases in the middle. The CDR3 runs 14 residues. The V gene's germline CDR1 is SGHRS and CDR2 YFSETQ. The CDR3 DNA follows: TGCGCCAGCAGCTTGTTGGCGGGGAGGAACGAGCAGTACTTC. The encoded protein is CASSLLAGRNEQYF. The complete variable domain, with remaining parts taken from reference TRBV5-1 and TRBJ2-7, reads KAGVTQTPRYLIKTRGQQVTLSCSPISGHRSVSWYQQTPGQGLQFLFEYFSETQRNKGNFPGRFSGRQFSNSRSEMNVSTLELGDSALYLCASSLLAGRNEQYFGPGTRLTVT.

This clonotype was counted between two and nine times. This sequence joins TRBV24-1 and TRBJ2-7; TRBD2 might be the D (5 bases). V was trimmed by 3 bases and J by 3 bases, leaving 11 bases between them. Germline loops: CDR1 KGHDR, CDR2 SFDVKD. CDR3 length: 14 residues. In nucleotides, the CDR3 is TGTGCCACCAGTGATAGTGGACTCTTCTACGAGCAGTACTTC. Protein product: CATSDSGLFYEQYF.

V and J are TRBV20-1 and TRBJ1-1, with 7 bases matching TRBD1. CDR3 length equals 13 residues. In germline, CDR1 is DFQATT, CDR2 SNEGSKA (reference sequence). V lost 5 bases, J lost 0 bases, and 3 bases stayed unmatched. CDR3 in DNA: TGCAGTGCTCAGGGGGGGATGAACACTGAAGCTTTCTTT. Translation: CSAQGGMNTEAFF.

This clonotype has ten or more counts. Here the CDR3 reads CSARKRAGTYNEQFF. CDR3 DNA: TGCAGTGCTAGAAAGAGAGCAGGGACCTACAATGAGCAGTTCTTC. This chain uses TRBV20-1 with TRBJ2-1, with a weak D call TRBD1 (5 bases). Looked up from germline, CDR1 is DFQATT and CDR2 is SNEGSKA (reference sequence). This CDR3 comprises 15 residues. V was trimmed by 2 bases and J by 2 bases, leaving 13 bases between them.

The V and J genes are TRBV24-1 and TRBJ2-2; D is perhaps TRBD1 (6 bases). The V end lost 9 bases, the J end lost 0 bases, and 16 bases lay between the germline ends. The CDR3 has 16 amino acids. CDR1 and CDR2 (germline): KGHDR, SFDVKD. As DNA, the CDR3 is TGTGCCACCTCTGGAGGACAGTTCGCGAACACCGGGGAGCTGTTTTTT. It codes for CATSGGQFANTGELFF.

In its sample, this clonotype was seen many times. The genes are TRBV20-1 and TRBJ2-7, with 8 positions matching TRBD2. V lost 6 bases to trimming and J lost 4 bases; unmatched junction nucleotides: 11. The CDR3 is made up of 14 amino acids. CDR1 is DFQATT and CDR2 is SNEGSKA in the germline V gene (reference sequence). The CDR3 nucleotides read TGCAGTGCCCTCCCGGTAGCGGGAACGTACGAGCAGTACTTC. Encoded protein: CSALPVAGTYEQYF.

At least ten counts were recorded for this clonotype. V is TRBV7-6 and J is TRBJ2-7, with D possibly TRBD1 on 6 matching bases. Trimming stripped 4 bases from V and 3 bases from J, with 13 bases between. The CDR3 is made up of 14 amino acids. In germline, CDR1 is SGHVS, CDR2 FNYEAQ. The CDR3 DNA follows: TGTGCCAGCAGCTCCACAGGGAACTACTACGAGCAGTACTTC. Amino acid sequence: CASSSTGNYYEQYF.

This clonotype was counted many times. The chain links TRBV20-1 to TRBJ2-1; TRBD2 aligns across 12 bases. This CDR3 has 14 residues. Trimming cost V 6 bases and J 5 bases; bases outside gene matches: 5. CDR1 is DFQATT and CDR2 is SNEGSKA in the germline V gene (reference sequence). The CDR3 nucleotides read TGCAGTGCCCGCGGACTAGCGGGAAACAATGAGCAGTTCTTC. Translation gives CSARGLAGNNEQFF.

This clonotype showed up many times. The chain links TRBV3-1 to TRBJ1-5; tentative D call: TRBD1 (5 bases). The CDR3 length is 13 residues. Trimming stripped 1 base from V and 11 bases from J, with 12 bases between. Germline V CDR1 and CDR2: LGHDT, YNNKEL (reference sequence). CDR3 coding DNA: TGTGCCAGCAGCCAAGTGGGGGGTAGTTCCCAGCATTTT. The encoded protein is CASSQVGGSSQHF.